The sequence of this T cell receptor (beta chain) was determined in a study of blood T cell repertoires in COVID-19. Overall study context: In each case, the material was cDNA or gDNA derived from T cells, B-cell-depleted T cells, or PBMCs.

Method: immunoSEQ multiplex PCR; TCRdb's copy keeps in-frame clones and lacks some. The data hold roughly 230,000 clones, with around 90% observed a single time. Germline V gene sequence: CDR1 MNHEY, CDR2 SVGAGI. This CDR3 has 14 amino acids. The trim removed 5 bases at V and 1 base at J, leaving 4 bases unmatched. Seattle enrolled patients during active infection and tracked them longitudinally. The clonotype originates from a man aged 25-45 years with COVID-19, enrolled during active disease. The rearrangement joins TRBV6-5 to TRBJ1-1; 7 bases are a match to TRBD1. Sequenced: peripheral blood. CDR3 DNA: TGTGCCAGCAGTCTTGACAGGGCGAACACTGAAGCTTTCTTT. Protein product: CASSLDRANTEAFF.